This TCR beta chain was captured by sequencing in a study of early T cells in non-severe SARS-CoV-2 infection. Overall study context: RNA in bulk from unsorted whole blood was sequenced, and chains were unpaired.

Study conclusions and caveats: Matching with VDJdb favored anti-spike CD8 responses (missing private and CD4 specificities).

Trimming removed 0 bases from V and 2 bases from J, with 14 bases in between. The CDR3 runs 16 residues. Germline CDR1 and CDR2: MNHNY and SVGAGI (reference sequence). At least ten counts were recorded for this clonotype. Its specificity is unknown. The TCR library protocol was used to attach unique molecular identifiers. These identifiers were attached to individual cDNA molecules. Each CDR3 protein gets one entry after TCRdb re-called the 5' RACE reads with MiXCR. The table lists tens of thousands of distinct CDR3 sequences, approximately 6.1% of them singletons. The V and J genes are TRBV6-6 and TRBJ2-7; D not resolved. The TCR was taken from an adult who was a healthcare worker with PCR-confirmed SARS-CoV-2 infection or an uninfected control (not recorded which). Material: whole blood. The CDR3 loop reads CASSYSVLADTYEQYF. The DNA of the CDR3 is TGTGCCAGCAGTTACTCGGTATTAGCTGATACCTACGAGCAGTACTTC.